Shown below are 12 T cell receptor beta chains from a single sample sequenced in a study of blood T cell repertoires in COVID-19. Measured with immunoSEQ multiplex PCR; TCRdb has only the in-frame clones, and not every one. The data show 250,000 to 350,000 clones, more than 70% seen once. Input material: peripheral blood. These TCRs come from a woman aged 50 to 60 with acute or convalescent COVID-19.

DNA for the CDR3: TGTGCCAGCAGCTTAGCTGATTCTCTTAGAACTAATGAAAAACTGTTTTTT. Translated: CASSLADSLRTNEKLFF. This chain uses TRBV7-9 with TRBJ1-4; D call uncertain. This CDR3 has 17 amino acids. Germline V CDR1 and CDR2: SEHNR, FQNEAQ (reference sequence). The V and J ends lost 0 bases and 1 base respectively, with 12 bases between them.

The chain has TRBV6-2 or TRBV6-3 and TRBJ2-1; 10 bases line up with TRBD2. V trimming: 2 bases; J trimming: 7 bases; junction bases outside the gene matches: 8. This CDR3 contains 16 residues. Germline V lookup: CDR1 MNHEY, CDR2 SVGEGT. Written as DNA, the CDR3 is TGTGCCAGCAGTTACGCTTGGAGCGGGGGGGGGAATGAGCAGTTCTTC. Protein product: CASSYAWSGGGNEQFF.

The chain combines TRBV28 with TRBJ2-3, with 8 bases identical to TRBD2. CDR3 length: 16 amino acids. Germline loops: CDR1 MDHEN, CDR2 SYDVKM. Losses at the gene ends were 3 bases for V and 11 bases for J; bases not matched to a gene: 16. CDR3 nucleotides: TGTGCCAGCAGTTTCCCGCGGGGGGCGAGGAAAGGAGGGCAGTATTTT. Its protein product is CASSFPRGARKGGQYF.

The V gene is TRBV21-1, the J gene TRBJ2-2; the table names TRBD2, a call not compared with the DNA. TRBV21-1 represents a pseudogene. The CDR3 is 17 residues long. CDR3 protein: CASTNPGGFRNTGELFF. In nucleotides, the CDR3 is TGTGCCAGCACCAATCCGGGCGGGTTTCGGAACACCGGGGAGCTGTTTTTT.

CDR3 nucleotides: TGCAGTGCTTCCGATCAGCCCCAGCATTTT. It translates to CSASDQPQHF. J is TRBJ1-5 and V is TRBV20-1; the D is unclear. This CDR3 has 10 residues. Between the trimmed V and J ends, which lost 5 bases and 5 bases, there was a span of 4 bases. CDR1 and CDR2 from the germline V gene are DFQATT and SNEGSKA (reference sequence).

The V call is TRBV19, the J call TRBJ1-2; D is undetermined. Germline CDR1 is LNHDA and CDR2 is SQIVND (reference sequence). V lost 6 bases and J lost 3, with 14 bases in between. The CDR3 covers 14 residues. The CDR3 loop is CASRPEGFHYGYTF. The CDR3 DNA sequence: TGTGCCAGTAGACCAGAGGGCTTTCACTATGGCTACACCTTC.

The chain recombines TRBV5-1 with TRBJ2-3; the match to TRBD1 covers 11 bases. The J segment lost 4 bases and the V segment lost 3 bases, leaving 4 bases of the junction unmatched. The CDR3 covers 15 residues. Per germline, CDR1 SGHRS and CDR2 YFSETQ. This CDR3 reads CASSSGTGGSDTQYF. The CDR3 DNA reads as TGCGCCAGCAGCTCCGGGACAGGGGGGTCAGATACGCAGTATTTT.

This sequence joins TRBV29-1 and TRBJ2-7, with D maybe TRBD2 (5 bases). The CDR3 is 12 amino acids. Germline CDR1 SQVTM, CDR2 ANQGSEA. The ends were cut back, 4 bases at V and 5 bases at J, with 12 bases in the middle. The CDR3 spells CSVGGWANEQYF. The CDR3 DNA is TGCAGCGTTGGAGGGTGGGCGAACGAGCAGTACTTC.

The chain has TRBV10-3 and TRBJ2-7; 11 nucleotides agree with TRBD2. J lost 0 bases, V lost 8 bases, and 21 bases had no gene match. Germline V gene sequence: CDR1 ENHRY, CDR2 SYGVKD. This CDR3 region has 20 residues. In nucleotides, the CDR3 is TGTGCCATCGCTGGGCCGCAAACTAGCGGGAGTAGGTGGAGCTCCTACGAGCAGTACTTC. Amino acid sequence: CAIAGPQTSGSRWSSYEQYF.

The chain uses TRBV29-1 and TRBJ2-7, with 11 bases identical to TRBD1. The J segment lost 1 base and the V segment lost 7 bases, leaving 15 bases of the junction unmatched. In germline, CDR1 is SQVTM, CDR2 ANQGSEA. The CDR3 has 17 residues. CDR3 residues: CSGDRGVEFFESYEQYF. In DNA form, the CDR3 reads TGCAGCGGGGACAGGGGGGTCGAGTTTTTCGAGTCCTACGAGCAGTACTTC.

The rearrangement uses TRBV11-2 and TRBJ2-7, with 9 bases lining up with TRBD1. The germline CDR1 and CDR2 sequences are SGHAT and FQNNGV. This CDR3 is built from 15 residues. With 5 bases clipped from V and 3 bases from J, the junction kept 8 bases outside the gene matches. CDR3 in amino acids: CASSGDRVAYYEQYF. The CDR3 DNA follows: TGTGCCAGCAGCGGGGACAGGGTCGCTTACTACGAGCAGTACTTC.

With respect to this clone: Other DNA variants within this sample encode the same CDR3. The chain is built from TRBV5-1 and TRBJ2-1, with 8 bases fitting TRBD2. V shed 4 bases and J 0 bases; nucleotides not matched to a gene: 3. Germline V lookup: CDR1 SGHRS, CDR2 YFSETQ. The CDR3 runs 15 residues. CDR3 protein: CASSLGLASYNEQFF. DNA of the CDR3: TGCGCCAGCAGCCTCGGACTAGCCTCCTACAATGAGCAGTTCTTC.